Listed below are T cell receptor beta chains from one sample, sequenced in a study of T-cell reconstitution after alpha-beta-depleted transplantation in children. From the PCR reads, TCRdb called clonotypes with MiXCR, one entry per CDR3 protein. The profile shows about 500,000 distinct CDR3 sequences, 32% of them singletons. The starting material was PBMCs from the stem cell graft donor, obtained from the stem cell graft. These receptors were taken from a human donor who donated a stem cell graft to a child with aplastic anemia. Both conserved end residues are part of each CDR3. The D gene is left open where the match is weak. A row's size may be missing; if present it is once, few, many or a size class.

d_call	v_call	j_call	clone_size	cdr3_aa	cdr3_nt
-	TRBV24-1	TRBJ1-2	-	CATSDVGLYGYTF	TGTGCCACCAGTGATGTGGGACTCTATGGCTACACCTTC
-	TRBV14	TRBJ1-4	few	CASSSSQSKLFF	TGTGCCAGCAGCTCTTCGCAGAGCAAACTGTTTTTT
-	TRBV27	TRBJ1-2	-	CASMGQGMNYGYTF	TGTGCCAGCATGGGGCAGGGCATGAACTATGGCTACACCTTC
-	TRBV9	TRBJ1-2	-	CASSPRDLRTRQGDGYTF	TGTGCCAGCAGCCCTCGAGACCTTAGGACCCGTCAAGGTGATGGCTACACCTTC
-	TRBV19	TRBJ2-1	few	CASSIERRLTLDSYNEQFF	TGTGCCAGTAGTATAGAAAGGAGACTCACCTTAGACTCCTACAATGAGCAGTTCTTC
TRBD1	TRBV20-1	TRBJ2-4	-	CSARVSGTGTGMYAKNIQYF	TGCAGTGCTAGAGTTTCAGGGACGGGGACAGGGATGTATGCCAAAAACATTCAGTACTTC
-	TRBV12-3/TRBV12-4	TRBJ1-6	few	CASRSGTANSPLHF	TGTGCCAGCCGCTCCGGGACGGCAAATTCACCCCTCCACTTT
-	TRBV5-4	TRBJ1-2	-	CASSYDSHYGYTF	TGTGCCAGCAGCTATGACAGTCACTATGGCTACACCTTC
TRBD2	TRBV12-3/TRBV12-4	TRBJ2-7	few	CASASGYEQYF	TGTGCCAGCGCTAGCGGGTACGAGCAGTACTTC
-	TRBV20-1	TRBJ2-5	-	CSARDSGGQVETQYF	TGCAGTGCTAGAGATTCCGGGGGCCAGGTAGAGACCCAGTACTTC
TRBD1	TRBV28	TRBJ1-1	few	CASSTQGRAEAFF	TGTGCCAGCAGTACACAGGGGAGGGCTGAAGCTTTCTTT
-	TRBV7-2	TRBJ1-1	-	CASISQFTLNTEAFF	TGTGCCAGCATAAGTCAATTCACTCTGAACACTGAAGCTTTCTTT
-	TRBV5-5	TRBJ1-1	few	CASSLDPGMNTEAFF	TGTGCCAGCAGCTTGGACCCAGGAATGAACACTGAAGCTTTCTTT
TRBD1	TRBV20-1	TRBJ1-1	-	CSARGGQQNTEAFF	TGCAGTGCTAGGGGGGGACAGCAGAACACTGAAGCTTTCTTT
-	TRBV5-1	TRBJ2-3	few	CASSLMVSTDTQYF	TGCGCCAGCAGCTTAATGGTTAGCACAGATACGCAGTATTTT